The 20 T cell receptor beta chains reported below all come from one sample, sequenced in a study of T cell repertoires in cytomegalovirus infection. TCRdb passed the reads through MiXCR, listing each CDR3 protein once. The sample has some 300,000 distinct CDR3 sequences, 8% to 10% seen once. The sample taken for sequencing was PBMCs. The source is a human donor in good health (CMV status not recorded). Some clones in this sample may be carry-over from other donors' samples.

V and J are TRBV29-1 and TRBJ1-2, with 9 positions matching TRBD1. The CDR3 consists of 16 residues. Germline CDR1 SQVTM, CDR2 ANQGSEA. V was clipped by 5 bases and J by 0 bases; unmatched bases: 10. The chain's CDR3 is CSVRGGTGIPNYGYTF. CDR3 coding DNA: TGCAGCGTTAGGGGAGGGACAGGGATCCCTAACTATGGCTACACCTTC.

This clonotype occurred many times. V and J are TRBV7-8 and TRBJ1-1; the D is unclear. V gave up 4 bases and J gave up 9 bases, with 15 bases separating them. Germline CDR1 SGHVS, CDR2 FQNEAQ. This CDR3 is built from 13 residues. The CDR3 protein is CASSSAPGIKAFF. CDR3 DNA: TGTGCCAGCAGCTCGGCCCCGGGAATTAAAGCTTTCTTT.

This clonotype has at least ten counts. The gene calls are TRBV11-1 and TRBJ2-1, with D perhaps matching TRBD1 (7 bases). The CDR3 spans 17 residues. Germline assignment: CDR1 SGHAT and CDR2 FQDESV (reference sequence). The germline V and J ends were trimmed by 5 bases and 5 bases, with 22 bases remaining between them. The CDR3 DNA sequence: TGTGCCAGCAGCAACTCAGGGGGGACGCCAGGTCACAATGAGCAGTTCTTC. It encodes CASSNSGGTPGHNEQFF.

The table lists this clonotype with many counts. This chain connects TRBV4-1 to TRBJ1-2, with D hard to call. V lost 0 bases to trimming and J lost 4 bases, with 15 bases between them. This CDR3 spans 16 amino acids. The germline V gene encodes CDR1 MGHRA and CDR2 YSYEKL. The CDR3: CASSQDRPGDSYGYTF. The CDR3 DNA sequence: TGCGCCAGCAGCCAAGATCGTCCCGGGGATTCCTATGGCTACACCTTC.

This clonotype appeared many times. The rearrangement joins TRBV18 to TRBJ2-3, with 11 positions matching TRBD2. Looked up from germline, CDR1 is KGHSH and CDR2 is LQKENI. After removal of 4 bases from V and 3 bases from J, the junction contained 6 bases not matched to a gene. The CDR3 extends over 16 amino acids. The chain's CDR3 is CASSLSTSGATDTQYF. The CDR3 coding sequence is TGTGCCAGCTCACTCTCGACTAGCGGGGCGACAGATACGCAGTATTTT.

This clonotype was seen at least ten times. The CDR3 loop reads CSALDRGRFNQPQHF. In DNA form, the CDR3 reads TGCAGTGCCCTGGACAGGGGGCGTTTCAATCAGCCCCAGCATTTT. J is TRBJ1-5 and V is TRBV20-1; TRBD1 matches at 11 bases. Germline values: CDR1 DFQATT, CDR2 SNEGSKA (reference sequence). The CDR3 loop spans 15 amino acids. After removal of 6 bases from V and 3 bases from J, the junction contained 7 bases not matched to a gene.

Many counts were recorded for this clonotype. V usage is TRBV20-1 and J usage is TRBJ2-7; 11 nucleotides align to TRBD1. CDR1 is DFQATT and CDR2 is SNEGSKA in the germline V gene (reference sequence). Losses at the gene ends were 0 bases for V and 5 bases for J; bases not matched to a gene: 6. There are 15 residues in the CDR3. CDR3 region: CSAREWDRGRNEQYF. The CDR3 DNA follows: TGCAGTGCTAGAGAATGGGACAGGGGGAGGAACGAGCAGTACTTC.

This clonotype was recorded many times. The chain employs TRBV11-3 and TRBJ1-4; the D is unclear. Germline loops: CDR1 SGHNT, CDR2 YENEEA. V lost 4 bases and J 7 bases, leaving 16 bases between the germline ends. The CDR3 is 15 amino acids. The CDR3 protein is CASSSYRPGSEKLFF. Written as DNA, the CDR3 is TGTGCCAGCAGCTCCTACCGCCCGGGTAGTGAAAAACTGTTTTTT.

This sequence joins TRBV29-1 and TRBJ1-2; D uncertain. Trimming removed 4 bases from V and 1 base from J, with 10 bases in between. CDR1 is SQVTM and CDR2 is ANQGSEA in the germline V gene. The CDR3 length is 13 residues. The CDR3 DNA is TGCAGCGTTGGAGGGCAGGATAACTATGGCTACACCTTC. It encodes CSVGGQDNYGYTF.

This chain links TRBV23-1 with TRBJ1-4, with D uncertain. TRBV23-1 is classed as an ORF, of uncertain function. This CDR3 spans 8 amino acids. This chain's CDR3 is CVDSRLFF. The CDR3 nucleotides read TGCGTCGATTCGAGACTGTTTTTT.

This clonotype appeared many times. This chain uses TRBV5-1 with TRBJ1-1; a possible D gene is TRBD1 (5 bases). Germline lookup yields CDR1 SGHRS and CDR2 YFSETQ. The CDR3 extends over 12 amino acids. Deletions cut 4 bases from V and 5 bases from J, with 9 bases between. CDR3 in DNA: TGCGCCAGCAGCCAGGACAAGACTGAAGCTTTCTTT. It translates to CASSQDKTEAFF.

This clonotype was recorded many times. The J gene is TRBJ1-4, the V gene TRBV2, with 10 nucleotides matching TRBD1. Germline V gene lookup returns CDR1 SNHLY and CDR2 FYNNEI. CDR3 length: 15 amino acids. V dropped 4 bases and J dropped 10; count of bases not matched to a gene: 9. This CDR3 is CASSARQGARGKLFF. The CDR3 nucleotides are TGTGCCAGCAGTGCTCGACAGGGGGCAAGGGGAAAACTGTTTTTT.

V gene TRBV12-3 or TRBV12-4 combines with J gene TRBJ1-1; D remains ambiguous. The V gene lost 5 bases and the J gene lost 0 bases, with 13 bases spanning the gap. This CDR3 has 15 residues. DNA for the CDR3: TGTGCCAGCAGTCTCCCATTCTCGATGAACACTGAAGCTTTCTTT. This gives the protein CASSLPFSMNTEAFF.

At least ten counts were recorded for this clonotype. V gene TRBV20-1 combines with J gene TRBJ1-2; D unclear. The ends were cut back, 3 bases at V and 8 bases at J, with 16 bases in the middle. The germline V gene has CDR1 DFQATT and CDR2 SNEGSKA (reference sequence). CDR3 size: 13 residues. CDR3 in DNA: TGCAGTGCTAGGGGTCCTTTCGACGCCGGCTACACCTTC. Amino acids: CSARGPFDAGYTF.

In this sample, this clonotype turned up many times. This CDR3 reads CASSQPQKTRLAGGSTDTQYF. In nucleotides, the CDR3 is TGTGCCAGCAGCCAGCCACAAAAGACGAGACTAGCGGGGGGCAGCACAGATACGCAGTATTTT. The chain combines TRBV7-8 with TRBJ2-3; 13 positions match TRBD2. Germline lookup yields CDR1 SGHVS and CDR2 FQNEAQ. V was clipped by 5 bases and J by 0 bases; unmatched bases: 17. The CDR3 loop spans 21 amino acids.

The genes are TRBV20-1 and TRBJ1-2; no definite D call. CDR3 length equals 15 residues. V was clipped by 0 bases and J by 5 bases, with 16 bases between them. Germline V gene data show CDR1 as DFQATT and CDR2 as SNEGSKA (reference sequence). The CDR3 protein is CSARDSSAAKYGYTF. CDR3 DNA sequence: TGCAGTGCTAGAGATAGCTCGGCAGCGAAATATGGCTACACCTTC.

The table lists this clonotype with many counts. The CDR3 is CASTLRTSGDADTQYF. In DNA, the CDR3 is TGTGCCAGCACCCTCAGGACTAGCGGCGACGCAGATACGCAGTATTTT. The rearrangement joins TRBV7-9 to TRBJ2-3, with 10 bases lining up with TRBD2. The CDR3 consists of 16 residues. Germline CDR1 is SEHNR and CDR2 is FQNEAQ (reference sequence). J lost 4 bases, V lost 7 bases, and 11 bases had no gene match. The full variable domain, in which reference TRBV7-9 and TRBJ2-3 provide the parts outside the CDR3, is DTGVSQNPRHKITKRGQNVTFRCDPISEHNRLYWYRQTLGQGPEFLTYFQNEAQLEKSRLLSDRFSAERPKGSFSTLEIQRTEQGDSAMYLCASTLRTSGDADTQYFGPGTRLTVL.

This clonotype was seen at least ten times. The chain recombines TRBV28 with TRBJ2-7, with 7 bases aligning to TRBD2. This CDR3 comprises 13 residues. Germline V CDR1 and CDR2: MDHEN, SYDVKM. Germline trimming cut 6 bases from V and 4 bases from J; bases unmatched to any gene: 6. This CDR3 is CASRGTNKYEQYV. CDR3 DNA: TGTGCCAGCAGAGGGACTAACAAATACGAGCAGTACGTC.

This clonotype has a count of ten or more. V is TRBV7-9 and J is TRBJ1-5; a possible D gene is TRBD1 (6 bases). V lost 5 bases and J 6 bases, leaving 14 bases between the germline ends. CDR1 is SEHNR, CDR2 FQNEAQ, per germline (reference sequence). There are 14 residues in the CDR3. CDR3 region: CASSRQEGAQPQHF. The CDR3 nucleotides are TGTGCCAGCAGCCGACAGGAAGGGGCTCAGCCCCAGCATTTT.

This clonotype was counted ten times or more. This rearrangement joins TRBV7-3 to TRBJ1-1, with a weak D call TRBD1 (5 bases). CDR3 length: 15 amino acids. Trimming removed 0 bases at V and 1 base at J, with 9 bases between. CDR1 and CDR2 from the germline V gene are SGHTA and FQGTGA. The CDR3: CASSLTEGTNTEAFF. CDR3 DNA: TGTGCCAGCAGCTTAACGGAGGGGACGAACACTGAAGCTTTCTTT.